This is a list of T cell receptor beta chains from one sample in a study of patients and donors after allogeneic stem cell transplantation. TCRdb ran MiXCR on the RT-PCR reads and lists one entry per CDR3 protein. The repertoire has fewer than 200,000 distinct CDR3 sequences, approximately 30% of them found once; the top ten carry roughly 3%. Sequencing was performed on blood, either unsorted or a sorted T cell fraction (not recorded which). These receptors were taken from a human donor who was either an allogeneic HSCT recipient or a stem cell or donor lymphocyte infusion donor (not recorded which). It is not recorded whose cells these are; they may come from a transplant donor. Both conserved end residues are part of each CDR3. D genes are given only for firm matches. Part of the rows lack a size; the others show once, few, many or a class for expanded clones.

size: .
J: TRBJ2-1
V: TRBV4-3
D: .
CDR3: CASSPPSSQFF
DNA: TGCGCCAGCAGCCCGCCCAGCTCGCAGTTCTTC

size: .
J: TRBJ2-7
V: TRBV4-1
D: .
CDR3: CASSQEQGGSYEQYF
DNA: TGCGCCAGCAGCCAAGAGCAGGGGGGTTCCTACGAGCAGTACTTC

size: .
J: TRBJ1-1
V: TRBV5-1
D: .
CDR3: CASEGPSNTEAFF
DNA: TGCGCCAGTGAAGGGCCATCGAACACTGAAGCTTTCTTT

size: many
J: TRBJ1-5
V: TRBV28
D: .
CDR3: CASSAAVGGNQPQHF
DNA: TGTGCCAGCAGTGCCGCGGTTGGAGGGAATCAGCCCCAGCATTTT

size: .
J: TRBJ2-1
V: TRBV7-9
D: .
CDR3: CASSFALEQFF
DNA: TGTGCCAGCAGCTTCGCCCTAGAGCAGTTCTTC

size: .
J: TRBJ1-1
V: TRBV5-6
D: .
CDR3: CASSLWGAERNTEAFF
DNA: TGTGCCAGCAGCTTGTGGGGGGCAGAAAGGAACACTGAAGCTTTCTTT

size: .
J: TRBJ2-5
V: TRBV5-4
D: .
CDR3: CASSPLQGQETQYF
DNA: TGTGCCAGCAGCCCCCTACAGGGCCAAGAGACCCAGTACTTC

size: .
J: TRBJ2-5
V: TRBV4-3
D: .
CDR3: CASSQVVDSYQETQYF
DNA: TGCGCCAGCAGCCAAGTCGTCGACAGTTACCAAGAGACCCAGTACTTC

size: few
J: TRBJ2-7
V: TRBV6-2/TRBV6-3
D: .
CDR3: CASSPGTDYEQYF
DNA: TGTGCCAGCAGTCCCGGGACTGACTACGAGCAGTACTTC

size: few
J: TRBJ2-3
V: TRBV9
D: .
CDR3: CASSPYSTDTQYF
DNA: TGTGCCAGCAGCCCGTACAGCACAGATACGCAGTATTTT

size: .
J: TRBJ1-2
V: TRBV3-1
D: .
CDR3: CASSQFGGSYGYTF
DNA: TGTGCCAGCAGCCAGTTTGGGGGATCCTATGGCTACACCTTC

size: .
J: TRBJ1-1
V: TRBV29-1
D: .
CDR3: CGSGHKNTEAFF
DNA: TGCGGGTCGGGACATAAGAACACTGAAGCTTTCTTT

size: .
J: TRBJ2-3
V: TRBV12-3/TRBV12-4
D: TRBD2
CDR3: CASSFRGRADTQYF
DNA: TGTGCCAGCAGTTTTCGTGGGAGGGCAGATACGCAGTATTTT

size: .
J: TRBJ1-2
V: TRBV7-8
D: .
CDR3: CASRAARGSYGYTF
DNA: TGTGCCAGCCGGGCTGCGAGGGGATCCTATGGCTACACCTTC

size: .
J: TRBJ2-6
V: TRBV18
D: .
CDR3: CASGASGANVLTF
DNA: TGTGCCAGTGGGGCATCCGGGGCCAACGTCCTGACTTTC

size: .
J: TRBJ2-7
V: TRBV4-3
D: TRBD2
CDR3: CASSLVAGNYEQYF
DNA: TGCGCCAGCAGCCTTGTAGCGGGTAACTACGAGCAGTACTTC

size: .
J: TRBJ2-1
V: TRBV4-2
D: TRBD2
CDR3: CASSQDLGLAGGAEFF
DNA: TGTGCCAGCAGCCAAGATTTGGGACTAGCGGGAGGGGCTGAGTTCTTC

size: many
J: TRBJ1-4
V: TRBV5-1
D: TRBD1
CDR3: CASSHRGGNEKLFF
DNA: TGCGCCAGCAGCCACAGGGGAGGAAATGAAAAACTGTTTTTT

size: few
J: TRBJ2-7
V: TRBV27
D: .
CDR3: CASSLSSTYEQYF
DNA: TGTGCCAGCAGTTTATCGTCAACCTACGAGCAGTACTTC

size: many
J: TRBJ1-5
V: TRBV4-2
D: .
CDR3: CASSQEARNQPQHF
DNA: TGTGCCAGCAGCCAAGAAGCACGCAATCAGCCCCAGCATTTT

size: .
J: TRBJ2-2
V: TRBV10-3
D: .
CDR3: CALGGNTGELFF
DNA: TGTGCGCTCGGGGGAAACACCGGGGAGCTGTTTTTT

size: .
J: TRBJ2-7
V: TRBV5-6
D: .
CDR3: CASSFASPEQYF
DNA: TGTGCCAGCAGCTTTGCTAGTCCCGAGCAGTACTTC

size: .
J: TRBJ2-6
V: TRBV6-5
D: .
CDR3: CASSYQTGSGANVLTF
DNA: TGTGCCAGCAGTTACCAAACAGGGTCTGGGGCCAATGTCCTGACTTTC

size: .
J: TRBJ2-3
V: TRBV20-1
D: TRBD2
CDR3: CSARMIAGGQGPQYF
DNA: TGCAGTGCTAGGATGATAGCGGGAGGGCAAGGGCCGCAGTATTTT

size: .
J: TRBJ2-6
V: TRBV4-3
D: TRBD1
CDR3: CASSPTGSRANVLTF
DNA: TGCGCCAGCAGCCCGACAGGGTCAAGGGCCAACGTCCTGACTTTC

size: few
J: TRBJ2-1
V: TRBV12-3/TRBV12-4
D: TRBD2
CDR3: CASSLRLAGAYNEQFF
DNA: TGTGCCAGCAGTTTACGACTAGCGGGAGCCTACAATGAGCAGTTCTTC

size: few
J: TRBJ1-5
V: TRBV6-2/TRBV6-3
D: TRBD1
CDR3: CASSTGGGLWNQPQHF
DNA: TGTGCCAGCAGTACAGGGGGCGGATTATGGAATCAGCCCCAGCATTTT

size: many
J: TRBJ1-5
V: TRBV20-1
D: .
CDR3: CSASRGLSSNQPQHF
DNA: TGCAGTGCTAGTCGGGGGTTGTCTAGCAATCAGCCCCAGCATTTT

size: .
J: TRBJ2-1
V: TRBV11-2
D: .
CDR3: CASSTTWGRSYNEQFF
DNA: TGTGCCAGCAGTACGACGTGGGGCCGCTCCTACAATGAGCAGTTCTTC

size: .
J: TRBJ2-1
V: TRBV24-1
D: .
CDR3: CATSETPSRRRTYNEQFF
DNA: TGTGCCACCAGTGAGACCCCTAGCAGAAGGCGGACCTACAATGAGCAGTTCTTC

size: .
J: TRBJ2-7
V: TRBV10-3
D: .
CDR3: CAISDSSSYEQYF
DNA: TGTGCCATCAGTGACAGTAGCTCCTACGAGCAGTACTTC

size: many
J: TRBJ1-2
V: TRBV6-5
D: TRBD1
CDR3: CASSRTGDYGYTF
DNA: TGTGCCAGCAGCAGGACAGGGGACTATGGCTACACCTTC

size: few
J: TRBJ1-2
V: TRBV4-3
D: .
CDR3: CASSHPREGHSYGYTF
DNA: TGCGCCAGCAGCCACCCCCGAGAGGGGCATTCCTATGGCTACACCTTC

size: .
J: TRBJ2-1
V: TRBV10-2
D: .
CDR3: CASHRGNEQFF
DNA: TGCGCCAGTCACCGGGGGAATGAGCAGTTCTTC

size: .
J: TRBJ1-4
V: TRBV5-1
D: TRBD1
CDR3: CASSKPYQDRREKLFF
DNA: TGCGCCAGCAGCAAGCCCTACCAGGACAGGCGTGAAAAACTGTTTTTT

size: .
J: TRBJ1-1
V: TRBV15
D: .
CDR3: CATSRDWGLNTEAFF
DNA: TGTGCCACCAGCAGAGATTGGGGCCTGAACACTGAAGCTTTCTTT

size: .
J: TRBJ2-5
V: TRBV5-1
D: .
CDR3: CASSSNQGETQYF
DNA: TGCGCCAGCAGCTCGAATCAAGGGGAGACCCAGTACTTC

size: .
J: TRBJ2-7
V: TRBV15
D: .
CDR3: CATSRQGYEQYF
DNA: TGTGCCACCAGCAGACAGGGCTACGAGCAGTACTTC

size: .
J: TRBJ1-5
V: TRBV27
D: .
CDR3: CASSLYGGPGNQPQHF
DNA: TGTGCCAGCAGTTTATACGGGGGGCCGGGCAATCAGCCCCAGCATTTT

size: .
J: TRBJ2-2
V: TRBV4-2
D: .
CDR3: CASSSLAANTGELFF
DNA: TGTGCCAGCAGCTCCCTAGCAGCGAACACCGGGGAGCTGTTTTTT